These 5 T cell receptor beta chains came from one sample sequenced in a study of T cells expressing NK-cell markers. TCRdb reprocessed the 5' RACE reads and keeps a single row for each CDR3 protein, giving no DNA. The sample totals about 550,000 distinct CDR3 sequences; its top ten clones hold around 4%. The material sequenced was blood T cells: a sorted CD56 or NKG2C T cell subset, CD4+ or CD8+ T cells, or bulk PBMC T cells (not recorded which). The receptors here all came from a man aged 18 to 30 in good health.

The V gene is TRBV10-3, the J gene TRBJ2-1; TCRdb outputs TRBD2, but without DNA this stays unchecked. The CDR3 consists of 14 residues. CDR1 and CDR2 (germline): ENHRY, SYGVKD. The CDR3 here is CAISDRGAYNEQFF.

This sequence joins TRBV11-2 and TRBJ2-5; TCRdb names TRBD2, which stays unverified in the absence of DNA. The CDR3 spans 17 residues. Germline-derived CDR1 and CDR2 are SGHAT and FQNNGV. CDR3 protein: CASSRTSGPTYQETQYF. The full variable domain, rest sourced from reference TRBV11-2 and TRBJ2-5, is EAGVAQSPRYKIIEKRQSVAFWCNPISGHATLYWYQQILGQGPKLLIQFQNNGVVDDSQLPKDRFSAERLKGVDSTLKIQPAKLEDSAVYLCASSRTSGPTYQETQYFGPGTRLLVL.

The chain has TRBV3-1 and TRBJ2-1; the D call from TCRdb, TRBD2, cannot be confirmed without DNA. The CDR3 sequence is 19 residues long. The germline CDR1 and CDR2 sequences are LGHDT and YNNKEL (reference sequence). CDR3 in amino acids: CASSFKFPGLAGGRDEQFF.

The CDR3 is CASATGQQPNYGYTF. The chain joins TRBV5-1 to TRBJ1-2; the TCRdb D gene call, TRBD1, has no DNA to confirm it. Germline lookup yields CDR1 SGHRS and CDR2 YFSETQ. This CDR3 contains 15 residues.

The J gene is TRBJ2-5, the V gene TRBV9; TCRdb picks TRBD1, but there is no DNA to check that call. CDR1 and CDR2 from the germline V gene are SGDLS and YYNGEE. This CDR3 contains 15 residues. The CDR3 here is CASSVAQGVGETQYF.